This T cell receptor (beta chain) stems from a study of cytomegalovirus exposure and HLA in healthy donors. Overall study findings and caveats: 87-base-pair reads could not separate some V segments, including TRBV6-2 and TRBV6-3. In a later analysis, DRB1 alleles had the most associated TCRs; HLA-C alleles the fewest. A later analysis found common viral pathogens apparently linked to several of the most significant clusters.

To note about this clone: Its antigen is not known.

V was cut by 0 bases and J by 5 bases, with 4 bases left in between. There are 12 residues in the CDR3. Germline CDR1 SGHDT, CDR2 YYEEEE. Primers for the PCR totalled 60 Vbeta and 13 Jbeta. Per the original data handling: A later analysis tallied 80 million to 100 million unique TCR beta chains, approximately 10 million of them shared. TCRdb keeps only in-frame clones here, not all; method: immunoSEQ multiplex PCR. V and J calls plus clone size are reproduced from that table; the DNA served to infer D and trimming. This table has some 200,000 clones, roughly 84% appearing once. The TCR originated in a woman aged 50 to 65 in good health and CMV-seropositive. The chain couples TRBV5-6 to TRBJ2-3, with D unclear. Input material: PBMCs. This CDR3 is CASSLGGDTQYF. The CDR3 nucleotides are TGTGCCAGCAGCTTGGGAGGAGATACGCAGTATTTT.